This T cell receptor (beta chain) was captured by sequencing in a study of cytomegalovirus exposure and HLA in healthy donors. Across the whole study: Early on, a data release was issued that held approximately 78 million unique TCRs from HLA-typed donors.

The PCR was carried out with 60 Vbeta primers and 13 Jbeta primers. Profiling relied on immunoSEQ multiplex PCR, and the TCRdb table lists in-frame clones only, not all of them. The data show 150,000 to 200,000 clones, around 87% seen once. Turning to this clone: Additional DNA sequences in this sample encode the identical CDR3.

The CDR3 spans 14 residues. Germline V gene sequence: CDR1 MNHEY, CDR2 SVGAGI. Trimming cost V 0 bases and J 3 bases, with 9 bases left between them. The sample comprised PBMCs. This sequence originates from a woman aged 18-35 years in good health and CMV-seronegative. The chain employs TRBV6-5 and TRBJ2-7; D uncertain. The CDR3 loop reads CASSYSGSHYEQYF. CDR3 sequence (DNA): TGTGCCAGCAGTTACTCGGGCAGTCACTACGAGCAGTACTTC.